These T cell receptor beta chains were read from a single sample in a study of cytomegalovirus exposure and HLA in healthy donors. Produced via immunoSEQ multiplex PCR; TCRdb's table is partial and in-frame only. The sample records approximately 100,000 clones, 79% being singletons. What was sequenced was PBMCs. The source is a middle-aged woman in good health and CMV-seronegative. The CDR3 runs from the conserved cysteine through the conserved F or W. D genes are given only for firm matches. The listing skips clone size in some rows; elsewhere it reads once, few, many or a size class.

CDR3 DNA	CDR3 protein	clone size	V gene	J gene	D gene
TGTGCCAGTAGTATGGGCCAGGGGGACGAGCAGTACTTC	CASSMGQGDEQYF	.	TRBV19	TRBJ2-7	TRBD1
TGCAGCGTTGAAGGGACAGGGGCCTCCACAGATACGCAGTATTTT	CSVEGTGASTDTQYF	few	TRBV29-1	TRBJ2-3	TRBD1
TGTGCCAGCACCTCTCAATTTAGTTTTCGAGAGACCCAGTACTTC	CASTSQFSFRETQYF	.	TRBV7-2	TRBJ2-5	.
TGTGCCTGGGGGAGACTAGATACGCAGTATTTT	CAWGRLDTQYF	.	TRBV30	TRBJ2-3	.
TGTGCCAGCAGCCCCCAGGGGCTGTCCCCGGGAGGCTACACCTTC	CASSPQGLSPGGYTF	.	TRBV7-2	TRBJ1-2	.
TGTGCCACCCTGCCCGGGCAGGGAACCTACGAGCAGTACTTC	CATLPGQGTYEQYF	.	TRBV10-3	TRBJ2-7	.
TGCGCCAGCAGCCAAGTTACCGGACTAGCGGGAGGTGAGCAGTTCTTC	CASSQVTGLAGGEQFF	.	TRBV4-3	TRBJ2-1	TRBD2
TGTGCCAGCAGGATAGCGGGAGGAGAGACCCAGTACTTC	CASRIAGGETQYF	.	TRBV6-1	TRBJ2-5	TRBD2
TGTGCCAGCAGTTATTTGCGGGGGATCTCTGGAAACACCATATATTTT	CASSYLRGISGNTIYF	.	TRBV6-6	TRBJ1-3	.
TGTGCCAGCAGCCGGGTGGGGGGACAAGAGACCCAGTACTTC	CASSRVGGQETQYF	.	TRBV5-4	TRBJ2-5	.
TGTGCCAGCAGTCTGAGCGGACAGGGCTCCTACGAGCAGTACTTC	CASSLSGQGSYEQYF	.	TRBV11-2	TRBJ2-7	TRBD1
TGTGCCAGCAGCCAAGATGAGGGAGGGGGGGCTTACGAGCAGTACTTC	CASSQDEGGGAYEQYF	few	TRBV4-2	TRBJ2-7	.
TGCAGCGTACAACAGGGGAACTATGGCTACACCTTC	CSVQQGNYGYTF	.	TRBV29-1	TRBJ1-2	TRBD1
TGTGCCACCAGCAGACACCCCAAGGACAGTACATACTACGAGCAGTACTTC	CATSRHPKDSTYYEQYF	once	TRBV15	TRBJ2-7	.
TGCGCCAGCAGCGAGGATCTAAATTCACCCCTCCACTTT	CASSEDLNSPLHF	few	TRBV4-3	TRBJ1-6	.
TGTGCCAGCAGCTTGGGCGACAGGGACTTGCATGGCTACACCTTC	CASSLGDRDLHGYTF	.	TRBV5-6	TRBJ1-2	TRBD1
TGTGCCAGCAGCGTAGGGGACAGGGGTTGGTTGGGCTATGGCTACACCTTC	CASSVGDRGWLGYGYTF	.	TRBV9	TRBJ1-2	TRBD1
TGTGCCAGCGGAAAGGGGATGAGGGATACGCAGTATTTT	CASGKGMRDTQYF	.	TRBV6-1	TRBJ2-3	.
TGTGCCAGCAGCTTAGCGTACAGCTCCTACAATGAGCAGTTCTTC	CASSLAYSSYNEQFF	few	TRBV11-2	TRBJ2-1	.
TGTGCCAGCAGTTCCGACAGGGGTTCCCAAGAGACCCAGTACTTC	CASSSDRGSQETQYF	.	TRBV27	TRBJ2-5	TRBD1
TGTGCCAGCAGGGGACTAGCGGGGTACAATGAGCAGTTCTTC	CASRGLAGYNEQFF	.	TRBV27	TRBJ2-1	TRBD2
TGTGCCAGCAGGGTAAGGGGAGGGGATCGTGAAAAACTGTTTTTT	CASRVRGGDREKLFF	.	TRBV28	TRBJ1-4	.
TGTGCCAGCATTCAACGAAGGGGGAACTATGGCTACACCTTC	CASIQRRGNYGYTF	once	TRBV6-6	TRBJ1-2	.
TGCGCCAGCAGCCTGATCACAAGGGGAGGGTTTGCAACTAATGAAAAACTGTTTTTT	CASSLITRGGFATNEKLFF	.	TRBV4-3	TRBJ1-4	.